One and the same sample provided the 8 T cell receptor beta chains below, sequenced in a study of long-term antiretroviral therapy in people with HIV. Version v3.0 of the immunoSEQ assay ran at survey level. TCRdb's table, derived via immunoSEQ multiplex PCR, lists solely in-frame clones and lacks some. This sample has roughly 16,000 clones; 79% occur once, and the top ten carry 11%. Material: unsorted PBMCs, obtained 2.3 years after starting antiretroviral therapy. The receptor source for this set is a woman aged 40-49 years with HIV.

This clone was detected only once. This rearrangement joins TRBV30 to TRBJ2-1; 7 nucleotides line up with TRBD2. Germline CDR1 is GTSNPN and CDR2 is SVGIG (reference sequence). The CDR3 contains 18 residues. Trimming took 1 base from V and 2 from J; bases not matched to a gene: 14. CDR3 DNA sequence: TGTGCCTGGAGTGGACTAGCAACCTCTAAAGGCGCCTACAATGAGCAGTTCTTC. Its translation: CAWSGLATSKGAYNEQFF.

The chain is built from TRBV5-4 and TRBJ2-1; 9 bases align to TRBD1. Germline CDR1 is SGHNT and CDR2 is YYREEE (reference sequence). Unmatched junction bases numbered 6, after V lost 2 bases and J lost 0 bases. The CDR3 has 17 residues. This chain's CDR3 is CASSFRDREISYNEQFF. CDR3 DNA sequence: TGTGCCAGCAGCTTCCGGGACAGGGAAATCTCCTACAATGAGCAGTTCTTC.

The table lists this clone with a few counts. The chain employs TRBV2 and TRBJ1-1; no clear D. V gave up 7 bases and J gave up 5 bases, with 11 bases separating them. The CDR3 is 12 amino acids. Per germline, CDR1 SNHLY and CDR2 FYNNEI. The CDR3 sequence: CASTPLGTEAFF. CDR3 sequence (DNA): TGTGCCAGCACTCCGCTGGGGACTGAAGCTTTCTTT.

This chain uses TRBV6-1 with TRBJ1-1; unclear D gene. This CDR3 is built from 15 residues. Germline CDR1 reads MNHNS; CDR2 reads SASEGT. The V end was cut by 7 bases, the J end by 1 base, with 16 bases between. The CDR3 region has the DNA TGTGCCAGCATAATTTTTCGGGTCCCGAACACTGAAGCTTTCTTT. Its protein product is CASIIFRVPNTEAFF.

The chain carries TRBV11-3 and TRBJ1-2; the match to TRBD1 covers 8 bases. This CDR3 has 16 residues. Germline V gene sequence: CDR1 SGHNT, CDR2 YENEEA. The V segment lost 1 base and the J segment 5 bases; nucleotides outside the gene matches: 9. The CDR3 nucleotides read TGTGCCAGCAGCTTAGGGCCGACAGGGGATTATTATGGCTACACCTTC. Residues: CASSLGPTGDYYGYTF.

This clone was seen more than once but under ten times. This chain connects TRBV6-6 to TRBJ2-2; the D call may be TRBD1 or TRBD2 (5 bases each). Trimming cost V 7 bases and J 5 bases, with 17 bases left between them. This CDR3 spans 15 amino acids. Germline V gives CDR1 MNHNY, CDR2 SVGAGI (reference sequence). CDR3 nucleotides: TGTGCCAGCAACCTGGGACGGCCAAATACCGGGGAGCTGTTTTTT. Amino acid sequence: CASNLGRPNTGELFF.

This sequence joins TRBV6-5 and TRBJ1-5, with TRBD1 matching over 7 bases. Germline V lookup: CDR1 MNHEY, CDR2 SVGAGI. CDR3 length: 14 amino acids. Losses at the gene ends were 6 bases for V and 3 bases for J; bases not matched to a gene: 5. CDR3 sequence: CASRRQGLNQPQHF. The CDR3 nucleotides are TGTGCCAGCAGGAGACAGGGCCTCAATCAGCCCCAGCATTTT.

This CDR3 is CASSLESGIGYNEQFF. For the CDR3, the DNA is TGTGCCAGCAGCTTAGAGAGCGGGATAGGTTACAATGAGCAGTTCTTC. The chain uses TRBV11-2 and TRBJ2-1; 7 nucleotides agree with TRBD2. CDR1 SGHAT and CDR2 FQNNGV come from the germline V gene. Trimming removed 0 bases from V and 4 bases from J; junction bases left unmatched: 6. The CDR3 spans 16 residues.